The sequence of this T cell receptor beta chain was determined in a study of cytomegalovirus exposure and HLA in healthy donors. V shed 1 base, J shed 2 bases, and the junction held 8 bases outside the gene matches. The CDR3 loop spans 17 amino acids. The V gene's germline CDR1 is SQVTM and CDR2 ANQGSEA. In the PCR, 60 Vbeta and 13 Jbeta primers were used. TCRdb's copy holds only in-frame clones and misses some; the assay was immunoSEQ multiplex PCR. The table lists over 130,000 clones, around 78% of them singletons. The chain has TRBV29-1 and TRBJ2-3; TRBD2 matches at 11 bases. The sample taken for sequencing was PBMCs. The TCR comes from a woman aged 40 to 50 in good health and CMV-seropositive. The CDR3 loop is CSVEGRGTSGITDTQYF. The CDR3 DNA follows: TGCAGCGTTGAAGGTCGAGGGACTAGCGGTATCACAGATACGCAGTATTTT.